This T cell receptor (beta chain) was sequenced in a study of shared clonotypes between healthy human individuals. Using immunoSEQ multiplex PCR, the repertoire was profiled, and TCRdb retains in-frame clones only, with some absent. Found here are 2 million to 2.5 million clones, 85% to 95% of them singletons; the top ten hold under 2%. CD8 cells classed as naive were CD45RO-negative and positively selected for CCR7, excluding terminally differentiated effector memory CD45RA+ cells. The CDR3 length is 16 residues. This TCR was recovered from a man between 18 and 35 years old in good health. Some clones in this sample may be carry-over from other donors' samples. The V and J genes are TRBV21-1 and TRBJ1-4; the D segment call TRBD1 is taken from the table without a DNA check. TRBV21-1 is described as a pseudogene. The sequenced material came from naive CD8+ T cells from PBMCs. CDR3 region: CASSNPGDRRNEKLFF. CDR3 in DNA: TGTGCCAGCAGCAATCCCGGGGACAGGAGGAATGAAAAACTGTTTTTT.